This is a list of T cell receptor beta chains from one sample in a study of radiation and T cells in renal cell carcinoma. Only in-frame clones appear in the TCRdb table, and some are missing; sequencing was by immunoSEQ multiplex PCR. The table has 150,000 or so clones, roughly 90% seen once; the top ten hold 12%. Sample: blood, taken from a patient whose treatment included radiotherapy and nephrectomy. These receptors all stem from a woman in her fifties or sixties with renal cell carcinoma. Both conserved end residues are part of each CDR3. A D gene is named only where the DNA matches it firmly. Clone size is not always given. Where it is, it says once, few, many or a class for expanded clones.

>TRBJ1-1|-|TRBD1|TRBV18
CASSFTRTGGRTEAFF
TGTGCCAGCTCATTTACCCGGACAGGGGGCCGCACTGAAGCTTTCTTT
>TRBJ1-2|once|-|TRBV19
CASNGWAPTNYGYTF
TGTGCCAGTAATGGGTGGGCACCCACTAACTATGGCTACACCTTC
>TRBJ2-2|few|-|TRBV14
CASSRRLGAGELFF
TGTGCCAGCAGCCGGCGCCTAGGGGCCGGGGAGCTGTTTTTT
>TRBJ1-2|-|-|TRBV9
CASSVGFSGRTYGYTF
TGTGCCAGCAGCGTAGGCTTCTCGGGACGGACCTATGGCTACACCTTC
>TRBJ1-2|once|TRBD1|TRBV7-6
CASSAQPQGAGYGYTF
TGTGCCAGCAGCGCGCAACCCCAGGGGGCCGGCTATGGCTACACCTTC
>TRBJ1-3|-|-|TRBV5-4
CASSLFGSSEGNTIYF
TGTGCCAGCAGCTTGTTTGGGAGCTCTGAAGGAAACACCATATATTTT
>TRBJ2-3|-|-|TRBV29-1
CSVGGGGTDTQYF
TGCAGCGTTGGAGGGGGGGGAACAGATACGCAGTATTTT
>TRBJ1-1|-|-|TRBV7-8
CASSSTPGNLNTEAFF
TGTGCCAGCAGCTCAACCCCAGGGAACCTGAACACTGAAGCTTTCTTT
>TRBJ1-1|once|-|TRBV4-3
CASSQTGLRNTEAFF
TGCGCCAGCAGCCAGACGGGACTGCGGAACACTGAAGCTTTCTTT
>TRBJ1-6|-|TRBD1|TRBV7-9
CASSWTGTGGNSPLHF
TGTGCCAGCAGCTGGACCGGGACAGGAGGAAATTCACCCCTCCACTTT
>TRBJ2-1|-|-|TRBV7-9
CASSHLLGEQFF
TGTGCCAGCAGCCACCTACTTGGGGAGCAGTTCTTC
>TRBJ2-5|-|TRBD2|TRBV2
CASSEERGGETQYF
TGTGCCAGCAGTGAGGAGCGGGGAGGGGAGACCCAGTACTTC
>TRBJ2-5|-|-|TRBV5-5
CASSLDRAVQETQYF
TGTGCCAGCAGCTTGGACAGGGCGGTCCAAGAGACCCAGTACTTC
>TRBJ2-2|-|-|TRBV19
CASSIAKRGRDTGELFF
TGTGCCAGTAGTATAGCTAAGAGGGGAAGGGACACCGGGGAGCTGTTTTTT
>TRBJ2-1|-|TRBD2|TRBV4-1
CASSHQLAGGDEQFF
TGCGCCAGCAGCCATCAACTAGCGGGGGGGGATGAGCAGTTCTTC
>TRBJ2-7|-|-|TRBV29-1
CSVSQVLTDEQYF
TGCAGCGTCTCTCAGGTGTTGACCGACGAGCAGTACTTC
>TRBJ2-7|-|TRBD2|TRBV7-3
CASSSGLAGGEQYF
TGTGCCAGCAGCTCGGGACTAGCGGGGGGTGAGCAGTACTTC
>TRBJ2-2|-|-|TRBV7-2
CASSLRVDSGNTGELFF
TGTGCCAGCAGCTTAAGGGTGGACTCGGGGAACACCGGGGAGCTGTTTTTT
>TRBJ2-3|-|-|TRBV6-1
CASRTGTSRDTQYF
TGTGCCAGCAGGACAGGGACTAGTAGAGATACGCAGTATTTT
>TRBJ1-1|-|-|TRBV5-4
CASSLNTEAFF
TGTGCCAGCAGCCTGAACACTGAAGCTTTCTTT
>TRBJ2-7|-|-|TRBV7-9
CASSPEYEQYF
TGTGCCAGCAGCCCCGAGTACGAGCAGTACTTC
>TRBJ2-3|-|-|TRBV6-5
CASSYDFTDTQYF
TGTGCCAGCAGTTACGACTTCACAGATACGCAGTATTTT